The entry below gives a single T cell receptor beta chain sequence along with its context. Its antigen is as yet unknown. The data derive from a study of T-cell reconstitution after alpha-beta-depleted transplantation in children. Study conclusions and caveats: The study traced high day-60 TCRbeta diversity in some patients to surviving recipient T cells and thymic progenitors. Where alpha-beta T cells came from about two months after transplant was reportedly several hundred expanded graft clones.

TCRbeta library preparation incorporated unique molecular identifiers. In TCRdb, the PCR reads were re-called with MiXCR into one record per CDR3 protein. The repertoire consists of roughly 74,000 distinct CDR3 sequences, with 15% to 20% occurring once and the leading ten covering about half. Sequenced here: PBMCs, mostly from graft donor cells, sampled 360 days after TCRalphabeta/CD19-depleted stem cell transplant. The clonotype comes from a male patient aged 2-9 years who had a stem cell transplant for acute lymphoblastic leukemia, so the T cells may come from the graft donor.

This chain's CDR3 is CASNPGHSYNYGYTF. The CDR3 bases are TGTGCCAGCAACCCGGGGCACTCTTATAACTATGGCTACACCTTC. This chain uses TRBV12-3 or TRBV12-4 with TRBJ1-2; D is possibly TRBD1 (5 bases). The CDR3 is made up of 15 amino acids. With 7 bases removed from V and 1 base from J, the gap between germline ends came to 16 bases.